This TCR beta chain came from a study of STAT5B mutations in CD4+ large granular lymphocyte leukemia. Across the study: The CDR3 'QG' motif was associated with a particular HLA allele among healthy donors. Study conclusions and caveats: Top patient clones used TRBV06 genes more often: 8/27 versus 2/35 in controls. Main leukemic clonotypes were patient-specific, but approximately 25% appeared at low frequency elsewhere.

The germline CDR1 and CDR2 sequences are SGHTA and FQGNSA. V dropped 4 bases and J dropped 6; count of bases not matched to a gene: 7. There are 15 residues in the CDR3. Concerning this clone: Its specificity is unknown.

This was a survey-level run. Method: immunoSEQ multiplex PCR; TCRdb's copy keeps in-frame clones and lacks some. The repertoire holds about 34,000 clones, roughly 71% seen once, with 2.7% in the top ten. The source material was CD4+ T cells from blood buffy coats. This TCR derives from a human donor in good health. This chain joins TRBV7-2 and TRBJ1-5, with 9 bases that match TRBD1. The CDR3 spells CASSSHGTGTQPQHF. CDR3 in DNA: TGTGCCAGCAGCTCGCACGGGACAGGGACTCAGCCCCAGCATTTT.